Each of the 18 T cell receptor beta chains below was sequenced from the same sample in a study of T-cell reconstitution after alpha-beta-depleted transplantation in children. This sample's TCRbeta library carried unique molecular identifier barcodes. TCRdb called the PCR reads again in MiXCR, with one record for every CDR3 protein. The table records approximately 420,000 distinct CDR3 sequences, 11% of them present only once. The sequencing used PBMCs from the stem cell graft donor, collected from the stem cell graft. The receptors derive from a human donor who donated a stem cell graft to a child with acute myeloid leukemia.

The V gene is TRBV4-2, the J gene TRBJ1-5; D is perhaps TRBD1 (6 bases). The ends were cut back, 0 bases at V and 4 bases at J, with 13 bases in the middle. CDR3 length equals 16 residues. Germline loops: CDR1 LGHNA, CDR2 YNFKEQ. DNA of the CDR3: TGTGCCAGCAGCCAAGATGGGGGGGCTCGGAATCAGCCCCAGCATTTT. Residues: CASSQDGGARNQPQHF.

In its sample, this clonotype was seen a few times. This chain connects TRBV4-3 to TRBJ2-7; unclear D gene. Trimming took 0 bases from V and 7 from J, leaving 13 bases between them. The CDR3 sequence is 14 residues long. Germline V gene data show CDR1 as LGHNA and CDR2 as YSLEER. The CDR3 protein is CASSQDSAGREQYF. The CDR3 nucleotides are TGCGCCAGCAGCCAAGATTCGGCAGGTCGGGAGCAGTACTTC.

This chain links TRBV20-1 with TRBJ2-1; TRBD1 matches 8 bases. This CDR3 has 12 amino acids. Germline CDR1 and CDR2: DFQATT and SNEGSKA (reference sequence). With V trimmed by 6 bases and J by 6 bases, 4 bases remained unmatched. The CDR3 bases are TGCAGTGCACTAGGACAGGGCAATGAGCAGTTCTTC. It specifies CSALGQGNEQFF.

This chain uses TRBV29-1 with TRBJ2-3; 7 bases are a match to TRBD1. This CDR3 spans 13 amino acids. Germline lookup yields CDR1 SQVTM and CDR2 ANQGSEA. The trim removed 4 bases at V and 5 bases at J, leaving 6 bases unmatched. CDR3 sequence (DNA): TGCAGCGTTGGACAGGGATGGGAAGATACGCAGTATTTT. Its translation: CSVGQGWEDTQYF.

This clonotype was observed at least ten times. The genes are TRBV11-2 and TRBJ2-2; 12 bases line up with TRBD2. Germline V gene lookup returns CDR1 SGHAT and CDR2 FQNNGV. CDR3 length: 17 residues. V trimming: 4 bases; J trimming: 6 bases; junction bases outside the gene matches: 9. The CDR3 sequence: CASSSDPSGGASGELFF. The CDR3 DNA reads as TGTGCCAGCAGCTCCGATCCTAGCGGGGGGGCTTCCGGGGAGCTGTTTTTT.

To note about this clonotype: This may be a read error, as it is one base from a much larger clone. The CDR3 reads CASSPAGTGVPRELFF. DNA of the CDR3: TGCGCCAGCAGCCCTGCCGGGACAGGGGTTCCCCGGGAGCTGTTTTTT. The J gene is TRBJ2-2, the V gene TRBV5-1, with 10 bases lining up with TRBD1. Germline assignment: CDR1 SGHRS and CDR2 YFSETQ. This CDR3 spans 16 amino acids. Unmatched junction bases numbered 12, after V lost 4 bases and J lost 9 bases.

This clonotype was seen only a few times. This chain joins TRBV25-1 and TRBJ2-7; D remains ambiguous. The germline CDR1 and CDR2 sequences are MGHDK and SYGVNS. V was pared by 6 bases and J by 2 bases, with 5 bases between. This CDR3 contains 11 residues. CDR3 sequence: CASRDPYEQYF. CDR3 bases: TGTGCCAGCAGGGACCCCTACGAGCAGTACTTC.

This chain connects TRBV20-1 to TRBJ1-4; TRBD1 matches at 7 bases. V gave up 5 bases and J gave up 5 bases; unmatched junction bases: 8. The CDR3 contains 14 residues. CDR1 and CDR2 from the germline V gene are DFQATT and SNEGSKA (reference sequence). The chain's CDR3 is CSAVQGGRNEKLFF. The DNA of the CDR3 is TGCAGTGCTGTGCAGGGGGGTAGAAATGAAAAACTGTTTTTT.

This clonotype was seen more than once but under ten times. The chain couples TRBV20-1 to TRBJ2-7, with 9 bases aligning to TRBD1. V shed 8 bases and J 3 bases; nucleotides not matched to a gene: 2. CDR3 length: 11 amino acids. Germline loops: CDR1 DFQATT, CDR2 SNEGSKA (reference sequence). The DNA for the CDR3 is TGCAGTATGGACAGGGGCTACGAGCAGTACTTC. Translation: CSMDRGYEQYF.

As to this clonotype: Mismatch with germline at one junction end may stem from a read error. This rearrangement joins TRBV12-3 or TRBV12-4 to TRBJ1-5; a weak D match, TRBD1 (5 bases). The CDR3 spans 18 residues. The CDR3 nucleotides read TGTGCCATCAGTTTTGTTCAGGGCAGGCCTTATAGCAATCAGCCCCAGCATTTT. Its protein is CAISFVQGRPYSNQPQHF.

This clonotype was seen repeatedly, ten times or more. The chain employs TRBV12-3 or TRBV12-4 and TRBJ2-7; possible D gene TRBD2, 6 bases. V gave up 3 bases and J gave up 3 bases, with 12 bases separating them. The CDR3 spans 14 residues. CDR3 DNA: TGTGCCAGCAGTTTGGGACTTGGATACTACGAGCAGTACTTC. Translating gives CASSLGLGYYEQYF.

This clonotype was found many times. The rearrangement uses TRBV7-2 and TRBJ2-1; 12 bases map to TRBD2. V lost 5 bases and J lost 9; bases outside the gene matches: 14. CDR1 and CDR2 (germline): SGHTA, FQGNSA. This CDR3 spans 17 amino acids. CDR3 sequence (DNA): TGTGCCAGCAGCCCCCCCCCTAGCGGGGGGGCCTTCCGTGAGCAGTTCTTC. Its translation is CASSPPPSGGAFREQFF.

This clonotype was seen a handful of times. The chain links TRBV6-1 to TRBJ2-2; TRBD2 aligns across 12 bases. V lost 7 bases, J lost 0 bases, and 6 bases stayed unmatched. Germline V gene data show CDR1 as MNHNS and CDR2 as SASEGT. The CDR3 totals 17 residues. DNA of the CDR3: TGTGCCAGCAATAGGGCTAGCGGGGGGGCGAACACCGGGGAGCTGTTTTTT. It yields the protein CASNRASGGANTGELFF.

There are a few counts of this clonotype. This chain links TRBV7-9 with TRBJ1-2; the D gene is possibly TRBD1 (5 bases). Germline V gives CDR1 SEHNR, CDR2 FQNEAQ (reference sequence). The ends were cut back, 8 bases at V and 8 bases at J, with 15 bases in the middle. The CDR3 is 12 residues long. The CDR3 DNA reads TGTGCCAGCTCCACCGAGGGGCTGGGCTACACCTTC. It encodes CASSTEGLGYTF.

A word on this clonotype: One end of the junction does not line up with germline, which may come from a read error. The CDR3 sequence: CASGQVQRGGEETQYF. DNA for the CDR3: TGCGCCAGCGGCCAAGTCCAGCGGGGGGGCGAAGAGACCCAGTACTTC. The V and J genes are TRBV4-1 and TRBJ2-5; 10 bases fit TRBD2. From germline, CDR1 is MGHRA and CDR2 YSYEKL. CDR3 length equals 16 residues.

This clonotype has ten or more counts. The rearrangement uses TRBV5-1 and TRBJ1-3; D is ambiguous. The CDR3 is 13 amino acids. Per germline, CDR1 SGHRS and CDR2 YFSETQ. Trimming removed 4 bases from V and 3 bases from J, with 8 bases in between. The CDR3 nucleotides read TGCGCCAGCAGCCCGAATCTTGGAAACACCATATATTTT. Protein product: CASSPNLGNTIYF.

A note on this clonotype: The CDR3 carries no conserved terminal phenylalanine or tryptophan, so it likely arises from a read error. For the CDR3, the DNA is TGTGCCAGCAGCAAAGGGGGAATGAACACTGAAGCTTTCTTA. Amino acids: CASSKGGMNTEAFL. The chain is built from TRBV7-8 and TRBJ1-1; a possible D gene is TRBD1 (6 bases). From germline, CDR1 is SGHVS and CDR2 FQNEAQ. CDR3 length: 14 residues. Trimming left V 5 bases short and J 0 bases short, with 10 bases between.

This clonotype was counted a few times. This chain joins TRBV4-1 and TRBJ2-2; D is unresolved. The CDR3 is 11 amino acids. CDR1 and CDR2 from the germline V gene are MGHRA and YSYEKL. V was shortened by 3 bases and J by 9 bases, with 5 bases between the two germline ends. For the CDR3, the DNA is TGCGCCAGCAGCCAGGGAAGGGAGCTGTTTTTT. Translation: CASSQGRELFF.